The clone carrying this T cell receptor (beta chain) has more than one count but fewer than ten. These data originate in a study of T-cell reconstitution after alpha-beta-depleted transplantation in children. Using unique molecular identifiers, the investigators prepared the TCRbeta library. TCRdb reprocessed the PCR reads via MiXCR and lists one record per CDR3 protein. The sample gives 780,000 or so distinct CDR3 sequences, roughly 15% of which show up once; roughly 5% is in the top ten. The CDR3 is 13 amino acids. The V gene lost 3 bases and the J gene lost 10 bases, with 18 bases spanning the gap. The germline V gene encodes CDR1 SQVTM and CDR2 ANQGSEA.

This chain uses TRBV29-1 with TRBJ1-1; D is possibly TRBD1 (6 bases). The TCR originated in a male patient between 5 and 17 years old who had a stem cell transplant for acute lymphoblastic leukemia, so the T cells may come from the graft donor. The material was PBMCs, mostly from graft donor cells, obtained 360 days after TCRalphabeta/CD19-depleted stem cell transplant. The CDR3 DNA sequence: TGCAGCGTTGAGCCAGAGGGGGATGGGAGAGCTTTCTTT. Residues: CSVEPEGDGRAFF.